Reported below is one T cell receptor (beta chain). The germline gene is not matched at one end of the junction; a read error may be the cause. The entry originates in a study of CD4 and CD8 cells across lung adenocarcinoma regions. The germline V gene encodes CDR1 MNHNS and CDR2 SASEGT. This CDR3 contains 15 residues. TCRdb independently ran MiXCR on the PCR reads; one entry per CDR3 protein. The profile shows 5,500 to 7,000 distinct CDR3 sequences, under 55% of them singletons. The TCR originated in a male donor with lung adenocarcinoma. The CD4 and CD8 labels of this study may be unreliable. This sequence joins TRBV6-1 and TRBJ2-3; no reliable D call. Sample: CD8+ T cells from the margin of a lung tumor. The CDR3 DNA reads as TGTGCCAGCGGTGACGTGGGCCGAGTCGAAGAGACGCAGTATTTT. Residues: CASGDVGRVEETQYF.